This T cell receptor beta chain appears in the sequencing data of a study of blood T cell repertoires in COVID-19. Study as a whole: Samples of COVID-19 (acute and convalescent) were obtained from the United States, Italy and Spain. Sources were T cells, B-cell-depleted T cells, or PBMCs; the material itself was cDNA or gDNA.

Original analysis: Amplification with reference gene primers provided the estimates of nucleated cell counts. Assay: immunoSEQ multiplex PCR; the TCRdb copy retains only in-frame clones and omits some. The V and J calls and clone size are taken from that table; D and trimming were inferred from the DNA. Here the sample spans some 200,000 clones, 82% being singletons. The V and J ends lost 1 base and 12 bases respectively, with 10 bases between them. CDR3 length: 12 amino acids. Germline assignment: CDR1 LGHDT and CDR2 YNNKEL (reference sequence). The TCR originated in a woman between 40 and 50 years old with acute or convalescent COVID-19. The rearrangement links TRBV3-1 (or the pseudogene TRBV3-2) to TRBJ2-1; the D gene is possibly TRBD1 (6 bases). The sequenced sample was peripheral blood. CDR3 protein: CASSQVRGGQFF. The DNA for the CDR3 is TGTGCCAGCAGCCAAGTAAGAGGGGGGCAGTTCTTC.